This T cell receptor beta chain was observed in a study of blood T cell repertoires in COVID-19. About the study: The United States, Italy and Spain provided the acute and convalescent COVID-19 samples. PBMCs, B-cell-depleted T cells, or T cells were the source of the cDNA or gDNA that made up the material.

As handled by the study authors: Scientists estimated how many nucleated cells there were by amplifying reference gene primers. Data came from immunoSEQ multiplex PCR; TCRdb stores just in-frame clones and leaves some out. D and trimming were read from the DNA, whereas the V and J calls and clone size are those reported in that table. This sample yields approximately 190,000 clones, of which approximately 80% are seen a single time; roughly a fifth belongs to the top ten. This clone was seen a handful of times. Germline lookup yields CDR1 LGHDT and CDR2 YNNKEL (reference sequence). CDR3 length equals 14 residues. V shed 3 bases, J shed 5 bases, and the junction held 4 bases outside the gene matches.

This chain uses TRBV3-1 (or the pseudogene TRBV3-2) with TRBJ1-1, with 9 bases lining up with TRBD1. The receptor was isolated from a human donor in a cohort sampled during active COVID-19. Sequenced sample: peripheral blood. In nucleotides, the CDR3 is TGTGCCAGCAGCCAGACAGGGGGGTGGACTGAAGCTTTCTTT. This gives the protein CASSQTGGWTEAFF.